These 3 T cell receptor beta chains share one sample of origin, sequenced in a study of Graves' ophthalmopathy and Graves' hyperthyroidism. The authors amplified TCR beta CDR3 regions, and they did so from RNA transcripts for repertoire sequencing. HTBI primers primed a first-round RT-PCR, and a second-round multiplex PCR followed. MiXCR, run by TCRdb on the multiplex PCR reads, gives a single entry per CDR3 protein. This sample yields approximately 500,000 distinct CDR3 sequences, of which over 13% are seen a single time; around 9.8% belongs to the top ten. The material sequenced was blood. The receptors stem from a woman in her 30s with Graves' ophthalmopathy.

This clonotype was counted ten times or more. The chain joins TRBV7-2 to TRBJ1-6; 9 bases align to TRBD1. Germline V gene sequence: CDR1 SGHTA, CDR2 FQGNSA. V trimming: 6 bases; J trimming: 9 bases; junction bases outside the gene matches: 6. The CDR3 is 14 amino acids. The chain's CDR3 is CASRRTGEGSPLHF. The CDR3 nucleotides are TGTGCCAGCAGGAGGACAGGGGAGGGTTCACCCCTCCACTTT.

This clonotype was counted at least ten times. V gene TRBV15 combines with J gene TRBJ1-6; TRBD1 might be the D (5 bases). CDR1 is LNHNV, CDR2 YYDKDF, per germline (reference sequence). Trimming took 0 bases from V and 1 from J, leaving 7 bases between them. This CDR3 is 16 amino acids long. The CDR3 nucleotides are TGTGCCACCAGCAGAGATAGGGGATCCTATAATTCACCCCTCCACTTT. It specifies CATSRDRGSYNSPLHF.

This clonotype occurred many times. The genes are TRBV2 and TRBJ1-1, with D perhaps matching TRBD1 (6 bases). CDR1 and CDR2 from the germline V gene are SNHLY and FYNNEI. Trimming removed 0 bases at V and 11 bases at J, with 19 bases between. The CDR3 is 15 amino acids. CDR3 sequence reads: CASSEALGGGLYAFF. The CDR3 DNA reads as TGTGCCAGCAGTGAAGCACTGGGGGGCGGATTGTATGCTTTCTTT.